This paragraph reports one T cell receptor (beta chain). Its binding antigen is unknown. Per-nucleotide qualities are absent, and no much larger clonotype sits a single base away. Libraries came from 5' RACE. A second PCR of about 7 to 12 cycles was run with a J-beta primer mix and a sample-barcoded 5' primer. A unique molecular identifier was introduced onto each TCR beta cDNA molecule by a template-switch 5' adaptor carrying 12 random nucleotides. Each sample yielded at least 2.5 million CDR3-containing paired-end reads. The Mint cDNA synthesis kit, primed by a TRBC-specific oligonucleotide, was used to synthesize first-strand cDNA from all RNA. After uracil-DNA glycosylase treatment, a first 18-cycle PCR used universal primers M1SS and BC2_uni_R on all cDNA. The original pipeline was this. Normalization of each sample was performed by random selection of 1 million high-quality reads, each carrying a distinct molecular identifier. Instead of being binned into consensus sequences, reads that shared molecular identifiers were thrown out. MiTCR, run with a Q25 quality threshold and the strictest error-elimination algorithm, handled CDR3 identification, clonotype clustering and error correction. A nonparametric unseen species model with Euler transformation was used to estimate a lower bound on total TCR beta diversity. TCRdb redid the processing of the public reads, applying fastp at Q25 and MiXCR, and retained in-frame beta chains. Under each unique CDR3 protein, matching rows form one entry showing the most common genes and DNA. These V and J calls are TCRdb output, not the study's own analysis. For this sample the table gives 1.5 million to 2 million distinct CDR3 sequences, of which approximately 40% were detected only once. Under 25% of the sample lies in the top ten.

This sample stems from a study of blood T cells in healthy people across ages (dated by TCRdb to about 2015). Broadly, across the study: In model experiments, roughly one uniquely barcoded TCR beta cDNA molecule per two T cells was captured by template switching. For two donors (one aged 18 to 30 and one aged 80 or older), the study analyzed two additional independent replicas of 1 million unique cDNA reads from the same blood draw. To avoid experimental bias, donors of different ages were distributed randomly across sequencing lanes. Age-related changes in TCR beta repertoire diversity were measured in the study by deep sequencing normalized with unique cDNA molecular identifiers. Four age groups were formed from the donors: young (average 16 years), middle-aged (just under 40), aged (62) and long-lived (around 82).

On the study overall, not on this receptor specifically: The long-lived group showed more naive CD4+ T cells, fewer expanded clones and increased TCR diversity than the aged group, suggesting age selection. Conclusive comparison of naive and antigen-experienced compartments was prevented by the profiling of bulk unsorted PBMCs. Observed TCR beta diversity per million T cells fell roughly linearly with age, and a significant reduction was already apparent by age approximately 40. Because the CMV infection status of the donors was unknown, age-related changes in expanded clonotypes may potentially have been confounded. There was a strong correlation between observed TCR beta diversity and the percentage of naive T cells measured by flow cytometry. Total diversity estimates from one million sequenced T cells were considered lower bounds and underestimates.

The germline ends are 15 bases apart after V is trimmed by 5 bases and J by 5 bases. The CDR3 holds 14 amino acids from the cysteine to the phenylalanine. The retained sequence is limited to the CDR3, 42 bases, with the frame set at the first base. Donors were 39 systemically healthy Caucasian individuals from Russia aged roughly 6 to 90 years. Approximately 10 milliliters of peripheral blood were collected from each donor into EDTA-treated Vacutainer tubes. Ficoll-Paque density-gradient centrifugation was used to isolate PBMCs, with at least 6.5 million obtained per sample. Total RNA, at least 6 micrograms per sample, was extracted from PBMCs with Trizol reagent. For every donor, an aliquot of PBMCs went through flow cytometry to measure the percentages of naive CD45RAhigh/CD27high T cells.

The rearranged chain carries TRBV12-3 or TRBV12-4 and TRBJ1-1; the D gene is possibly TRBD1, with 6 bases matching. The receptor was derived from a human donor in good health. The sample was blood. The CDR3 reads CASSPLTRGTEAFF. Read as DNA, the sequence is TGTGCCAGCAGTCCACTCACGAGGGGGACTGAAGCTTTCTTT.